This passage covers 5 T cell receptor beta chains from one sample sequenced in a study of Graves' ophthalmopathy and Graves' hyperthyroidism. Amplification of TCR beta CDR3 regions used RNA transcripts. Second-round multiplex PCR came after a first-round RT-PCR that employed HTBI primers. TCRdb used MiXCR to reprocess the multiplex PCR reads, holding one entry per CDR3 protein. Of about 160,000 distinct CDR3 sequences listed, 30% to 45% are singletons. Sample: peripheral blood. The receptors here all came from a woman in her forties with Graves' ophthalmopathy.

The J gene is TRBJ2-5, the V gene TRBV28; 8 nucleotides line up with TRBD2. Per germline, CDR1 MDHEN and CDR2 SYDVKM. V shed 6 bases, J shed 3 bases, and the junction held 9 bases outside the gene matches. The CDR3 sequence is 15 residues long. Here the CDR3 DNA reads TGTGCCAGCAGCACACTAGCGGTAACTAAAGAGACCCAGTACTTC. Encoded protein: CASSTLAVTKETQYF. Drawing the rest from reference TRBV28 and TRBJ2-5, the complete variable domain is DVKVTQSSRYLVKRTGEKVFLECVQDMDHENMFWYRQDPGLGLRLIYFSYDVKMKEKGDIPEGYSVSREKKERFSLILESASTNQTSMYLCASSTLAVTKETQYFGPGTRLLVL.

This clonotype has at least ten counts. The rearrangement uses TRBV18 and TRBJ2-5, with D maybe TRBD1 (6 bases). The CDR3 runs to 15 residues. Deletions cut 3 bases from V and 5 bases from J, with 16 bases between. Germline CDR1 KGHSH, CDR2 LQKENI. The CDR3 coding sequence is TGTGCCAGCTCACCCGCAGGGGCGTTTCCGGAGACCCAGTACTTC. This codes for CASSPAGAFPETQYF. Looking up the rest from reference TRBV18 and TRBJ2-5 gives the full variable domain: NAGVMQNPRHLVRRRGQEARLRCSPMKGHSHVYWYRQLPEEGLKFMVYLQKENIIDESGMPKERFSAEFPKEGPSILRIQQVVRGDSAAYFCASSPAGAFPETQYFGPGTRLLVL.

The table lists this clonotype with a count of one. The rearrangement links TRBV29-1 to TRBJ2-7; 7 nucleotides agree with TRBD1. V dropped 0 bases and J dropped 6; count of bases not matched to a gene: 8. This CDR3 region has 14 residues. Germline lookup yields CDR1 SQVTM and CDR2 ANQGSEA. The CDR3 DNA reads TGCAGCGTTGAAGAACCGGGACAGCAACTCGAGCAGTACTTC. It yields the protein CSVEEPGQQLEQYF.

This chain uses TRBV28 with TRBJ2-7; D is perhaps TRBD2 (7 bases). The CDR3 has 15 amino acids. Germline CDR1 reads MDHEN; CDR2 reads SYDVKM. The V gene lost 7 bases and the J gene lost 13 bases, with 29 bases spanning the gap. CDR3 sequence: CASIPRGRGSSKGYF. In DNA, the CDR3 is TGTGCCAGCATCCCGAGGGGGAGGGGCTCCTCTAAGGGTTACTTC.

The chain uses TRBV25-1 and TRBJ1-2, with no clear D. V was shortened by 6 bases and J by 8 bases, with 10 bases between the two germline ends. Germline loops: CDR1 MGHDK, CDR2 SYGVNS. The CDR3 sequence is 11 residues long. The CDR3 protein is CASSHTTGYTF. The CDR3 DNA reads TGTGCCAGCAGCCACACTACCGGCTACACCTTC.